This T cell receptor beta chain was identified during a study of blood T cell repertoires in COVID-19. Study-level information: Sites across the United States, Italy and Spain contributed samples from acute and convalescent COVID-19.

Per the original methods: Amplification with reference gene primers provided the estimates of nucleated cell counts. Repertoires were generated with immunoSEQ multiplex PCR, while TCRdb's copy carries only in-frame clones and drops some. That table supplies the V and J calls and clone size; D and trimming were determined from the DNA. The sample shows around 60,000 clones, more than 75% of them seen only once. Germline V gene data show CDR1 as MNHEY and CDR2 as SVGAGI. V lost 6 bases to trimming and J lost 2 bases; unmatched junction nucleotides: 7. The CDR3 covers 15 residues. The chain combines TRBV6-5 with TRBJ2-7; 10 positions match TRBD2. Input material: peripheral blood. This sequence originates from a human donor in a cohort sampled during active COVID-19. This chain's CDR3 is CASRYTLAGTYEQYF. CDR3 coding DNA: TGTGCCAGCAGGTATACACTAGCGGGGACCTACGAGCAGTACTTC.